Shown below are 15 T cell receptor beta chains from a single sample sequenced in a study of cytomegalovirus exposure and HLA in healthy donors. A multiplex PCR was run with 60 Vbeta primers and 13 Jbeta primers. TCRdb's table, derived via immunoSEQ multiplex PCR, lists solely in-frame clones and lacks some. The sample has about 180,000 clones, 65% to 85% seen once; the top ten hold approximately 1.3%. The specimen was PBMCs. These receptors all come from a girl aged 5-17 years in good health and CMV-seropositive.

This chain joins TRBV27 and TRBJ1-5, with D uncertain. The germline V gene encodes CDR1 MNHEY and CDR2 SMNVEV (reference sequence). The CDR3 runs 16 residues. With 2 bases removed from V and 4 bases from J, the gap between germline ends came to 15 bases. CDR3 DNA sequence: TGTGCCAGCAGTTTACTCCAGCCCGGACTTAATCAGCCCCAGCATTTT. Encoded protein: CASSLLQPGLNQPQHF.

The V call is TRBV19, the J call TRBJ1-4; D may be TRBD1 (5 bases). Germline-derived CDR1 and CDR2 are LNHDA and SQIVND (reference sequence). V lost 2 bases and J lost 6, with 10 bases in between. The CDR3 is 14 amino acids. DNA for the CDR3: TGTGCCAGTAGTATATCCCAGGGATATGAAAAACTGTTTTTT. It encodes CASSISQGYEKLFF.

This clone has a handful of counts. This sequence joins TRBV7-9 and TRBJ2-1; 8 bases fit TRBD2. There are 14 residues in the CDR3. Germline CDR1 reads SEHNR; CDR2 reads FQNEAQ (reference sequence). The V gene end was trimmed by 4 bases and the J gene end by 6 bases; junction bases not matched to a gene: 5. The CDR3 DNA sequence: TGTGCCAGCAGCTCTAGCGGGCCAGGCAATGAGCAGTTCTTC. Its translation: CASSSSGPGNEQFF.

The sample holds one count of this clone. The J gene is TRBJ2-7, the V gene TRBV9, with 14 nucleotides matching TRBD2. The V and J ends lost 2 bases and 4 bases, in that order; junction bases with no gene match: 5. The CDR3 is made up of 16 amino acids. The germline CDR1 and CDR2 sequences are SGDLS and YYNGEE. For the CDR3, the DNA is TGTGCCAGCAGCGTGACGGGACTAGCGGGAGAATACGAGCAGTACTTC. It specifies CASSVTGLAGEYEQYF.

This clone was seen a single time. V usage is TRBV11-2 and J usage is TRBJ2-3, with 7 bases lining up with TRBD2. V shed 1 base and J 2 bases; nucleotides not matched to a gene: 6. CDR3 length: 16 amino acids. Germline V CDR1 and CDR2: SGHAT, FQNNGV. CDR3 sequence reads: CASSLASAGTTDTQYF. Written as DNA, the CDR3 is TGTGCCAGCAGCTTAGCGTCAGCGGGGACCACAGATACGCAGTATTTT.

This rearrangement joins TRBV14 to TRBJ2-5; TRBD2 matches 8 bases. The CDR3 sequence is 14 residues long. The V gene's germline CDR1 is SGHDN and CDR2 FVKESK. With 4 bases clipped from V and 6 bases from J, the junction kept 7 bases outside the gene matches. CDR3: CASSRISGSKTQYF. Written as DNA, the CDR3 is TGTGCCAGCAGCCGGATCAGCGGGAGCAAGACCCAGTACTTC.

This sequence joins TRBV19 and TRBJ2-1, with 12 positions matching TRBD2. V shed 7 bases and J 7 bases; nucleotides not matched to a gene: 5. The germline V gene has CDR1 LNHDA and CDR2 SQIVND (reference sequence). This CDR3 is 14 amino acids long. The CDR3 is CASTGLAGWNEQFF. The CDR3 DNA is TGTGCCAGTACCGGACTAGCGGGATGGAATGAGCAGTTCTTC. Variable domain in full (rest from reference TRBV19 and TRBJ2-1): DGGITQSPKYLFRKEGQNVTLSCEQNLNHDAMYWYRQDPGQGLRLIYYSQIVNDFQKGDIAEGYSVSREKKESFPLTVTSAQKNPTAFYLCASTGLAGWNEQFFGPGTRLTVL.

A remark on this clone: The junction differs from germline at one of its ends, possibly a read error. The V and J genes are TRBV6-5 and TRBJ2-1; 7 nucleotides align to TRBD1. The germline V gene has CDR1 MNHEY and CDR2 SVGAGI. CDR3 length: 14 residues. Written as DNA, the CDR3 is TGTGCCACCAGTTCGGGACAGTCCTACAATGAGCAGTTCTTC. The encoded protein is CATSSGQSYNEQFF.

The chain is built from TRBV7-9 and TRBJ1-1; 8 bases match TRBD1. CDR3 length equals 16 residues. The V gene's germline CDR1 is SEHNR and CDR2 FQNEAQ (reference sequence). V dropped 2 bases and J dropped 2; count of bases not matched to a gene: 7. The chain's CDR3 is CASSLIAGQGNTEAFF. The CDR3 DNA is TGTGCCAGCAGCTTAATAGCCGGACAGGGCAACACTGAAGCTTTCTTT.

This chain links TRBV5-1 with TRBJ2-5; 8 bases are shared with TRBD2. The germline gives CDR1 SGHRS, CDR2 YFSETQ. This CDR3 contains 16 residues. V was clipped by 2 bases and J by 5 bases; unmatched bases: 11. For the CDR3, the DNA is TGCGCCAGCAGCTTCTCCTCGTCGGGAGGGGGGGAGACCCAGTACTTC. Translated, it gives CASSFSSSGGGETQYF.

The chain joins TRBV19 to TRBJ2-2; tentatively, D is TRBD2 (6 bases). The CDR3 totals 15 residues. The V end lost 6 bases, the J end lost 6 bases, and 17 bases lay between the germline ends. Germline assignment: CDR1 LNHDA and CDR2 SQIVND (reference sequence). The CDR3 DNA sequence: TGTGCCAGTAGATTCGGGGGTACTGGTGCCGGGGAGCTGTTTTTT. This codes for CASRFGGTGAGELFF.

Remarks on this clone: This CDR3 is also generated by other DNA sequences in the sample. The rearrangement links TRBV30 to TRBJ2-1; 9 nucleotides align to TRBD2. The J segment lost 7 bases and the V segment lost 2 bases, leaving 0 bases of the junction unmatched. CDR1 and CDR2 (germline): GTSNPN, SVGIG (reference sequence). There are 12 residues in the CDR3. This CDR3 is CAWSTSGNEQFF. The CDR3 DNA sequence: TGTGCCTGGAGTACTAGCGGGAATGAGCAGTTCTTC.

This clone has just one count. An end of the junction does not agree with germline; a read error may underlie this. The rearrangement links TRBV7-2 to TRBJ2-4; tentatively, D is TRBD2 (7 bases). CDR1 SGHTA and CDR2 FQGNSA come from the germline V gene. This CDR3 spans 12 amino acids. Here the CDR3 DNA reads TGTGCCAGCAGCCGTGACGGGGGGCCTCCACACTTC. Protein sequence: CASSRDGGPPHF.

This clone has just one count. The V and J genes are TRBV5-1 and TRBJ1-4, with 9 bases fitting TRBD1. V trimming: 4 bases; J trimming: 7 bases; junction bases outside the gene matches: 5. Per germline, CDR1 SGHRS and CDR2 YFSETQ. The CDR3 is made up of 14 amino acids. The chain's CDR3 is CASSLTGGSEKLFF. The CDR3, as DNA: TGCGCCAGCAGCCTAACAGGGGGCAGTGAAAAACTGTTTTTT.

The V gene is TRBV6-7, the J gene TRBJ2-1; the match to TRBD2 covers 13 bases. TRBV6-7 is placed among ORFs of uncertain function. The V segment lost 5 bases and the J segment 0 bases; nucleotides outside the gene matches: 13. This CDR3 spans 20 amino acids. The CDR3 DNA is TGTGCCAGCAGTATGGGGACTAGCGGGATAGAGGGGGGCTCCTACAATGAGCAGTTCTTC. This sequence encodes CASSMGTSGIEGGSYNEQFF.